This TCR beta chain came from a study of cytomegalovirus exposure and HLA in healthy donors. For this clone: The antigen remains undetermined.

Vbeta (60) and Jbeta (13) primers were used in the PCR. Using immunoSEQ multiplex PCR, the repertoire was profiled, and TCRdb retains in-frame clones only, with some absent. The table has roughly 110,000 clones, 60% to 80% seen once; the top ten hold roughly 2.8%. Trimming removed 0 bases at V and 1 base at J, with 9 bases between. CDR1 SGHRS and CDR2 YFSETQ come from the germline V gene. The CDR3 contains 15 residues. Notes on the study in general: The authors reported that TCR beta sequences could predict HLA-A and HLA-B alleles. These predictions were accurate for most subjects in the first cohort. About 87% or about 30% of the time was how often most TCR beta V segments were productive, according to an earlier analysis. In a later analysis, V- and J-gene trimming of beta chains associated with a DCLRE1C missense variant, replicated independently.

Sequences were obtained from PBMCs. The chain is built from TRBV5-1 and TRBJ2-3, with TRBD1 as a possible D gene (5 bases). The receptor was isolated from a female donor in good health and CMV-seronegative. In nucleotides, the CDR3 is TGCGCCAGCAGCTTGGAATTAGGGGGCACAGATACGCAGTATTTT. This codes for CASSLELGGTDTQYF.